Below, 9 T cell receptor beta chains from the same sample are listed, as sequenced in a study of synovial regulatory T cells in juvenile arthritis. The study, taken as a whole, reports: Compared with other blood Treg cells, inflammation-associated Treg cells had reduced TCR diversity.

Clones were sequenced by immunoSEQ multiplex PCR, and TCRdb holds only the in-frame ones, with some missing. Its listing shows more than 800 clones. These receptors' antigens are unknown. Sequencing was carried out using Treg cells from blood. Specified subset: HLA-DR+ inflammation-associated blood Treg cells. The receptors come from a donor younger than 30 with juvenile idiopathic arthritis.

Considering frequency, this clone is medium-sized (0.01 to 0.1%). The CDR3 reads CASSATSGELFF. This rearrangement joins TRBV9 to TRBJ2-2. The germline gives CDR1 SGDLS, CDR2 YYNGEE. The CDR3 extends over 12 amino acids. Only the protein is available. Full variable domain (missing parts from reference TRBV9 and TRBJ2-2): DSGVTQTPKHLITATGQRVTLRCSPRSGDLSVYWYQQSLDQGLQFLIQYYNGEERAKGNILERFSAQQFPDLHSELNLSSLELGDSALYFCASSATSGELFFGEGSRLTVL.

This clone counts as medium-sized by frequency. The chain employs TRBV6-5 and TRBJ1-1; with no DNA, the TCRdb D assignment of TRBD1 cannot be verified. Germline CDR1 MNHEY, CDR2 SVGAGI. CDR3 length equals 14 residues. No DNA was logged. CDR3: CASRRVAGAGEAFF.

This clone is deemed large by its frequency. V is TRBV10-3 and J is TRBJ2-7. Germline values: CDR1 ENHRY, CDR2 SYGVKD. The CDR3 runs 13 residues. The record lacks a DNA sequence. Here the CDR3 reads CASSWVRYDEQYF.

Its frequency marks this clone as medium-sized. CDR3 amino acids: CASSETGERNTGELFF. The chain is built from TRBV7-6 and TRBJ2-2; the TRBD1 assignment by TCRdb is unverifiable without DNA. The CDR3 is 16 residues long. The entry carries no DNA sequence. In germline, CDR1 is SGHVS, CDR2 FNYEAQ. Full variable domain (missing parts from reference TRBV7-6 and TRBJ2-2): GAGVSQSPRYKVTKRGQDVALRCDPISGHVSLYWYRQALGQGPEFLTYFNYEAQQDKSGLPNDRFSAERPEGSISTLTIQRTEQRDSAMYRCASSETGERNTGELFFGEGSRLTVL.

This clone is labeled medium-sized (0.01 to 0.1%) based on frequency. This rearrangement joins TRBV7-9 to TRBJ1-2. Germline V gene data show CDR1 as SEHNR and CDR2 as FQNEAQ (reference sequence). The CDR3 has 17 amino acids. No nucleotide data were recorded. The CDR3 reads CASSLGNFGTGRYGYTF.

This clone ranks as large in terms of frequency. The chain's CDR3 is CASSLPGEYGYTF. V and J are TRBV28 and TRBJ1-2. This CDR3 region has 13 residues. A DNA sequence was not provided. Per the germline V gene, CDR1 is MDHEN and CDR2 is SYDVKM.

Frequency places this clone as large (0.1 to 1%). The genes are TRBV19 and TRBJ1-1; the TCRdb call, TRBD1, lacks DNA for checking. CDR1 and CDR2 from the germline V gene are LNHDA and SQIVND (reference sequence). This CDR3 is built from 14 residues. Only the protein is available. The CDR3 loop is CASSTAWANTEAFF.

This clone registers medium-sized by frequency. The chain employs TRBV6-1 and TRBJ1-5; TCRdb's assignment of TRBD1 cannot be checked, as there is no DNA. The length of the CDR3 is 15 residues. The protein alone is recorded here. Per germline, CDR1 MNHNS and CDR2 SASEGT. This chain's CDR3 is CASSHLGTGDQPQHF.

Considering frequency, this clone is large. This chain uses TRBV19 with TRBJ2-7; TCRdb lists TRBD2, though no DNA is available to test this call. CDR1 and CDR2 (germline): LNHDA, SQIVND (reference sequence). This CDR3 is 14 amino acids long. This entry has no DNA. CDR3 amino acids: CASKTSGKSYEQYF.